This T cell receptor (beta chain) originates from a study of regulatory T cells in long-lasting Graves disease. This clonotype was detected many times. Arm-PCR of CDR3 regions and iRepertoire HTBI primers were the basis on which TCR beta libraries were built. TCRdb re-derived calls from the multiplex PCR reads in MiXCR, one entry per CDR3 protein. The data contain around 230,000 distinct CDR3 sequences, around 19% of them singletons. The time point is: newly diagnosed GD, antithyroid drugs for less than 3 months. Scientists built the TCR library using RNA that was extracted from PBMCs. The sample in question was peripheral blood mononuclear cells (PBMCs), obtained at new diagnosis, from a patient treated with antithyroid drugs. The sequence was collected from a female donor with Graves disease.

The CDR3 sequence: CASSLTGTSGGEQYF. The CDR3 coding sequence is TGTGCCAGCAGCTTGACCGGGACTAGCGGAGGCGAGCAGTACTTC. The genes are TRBV7-2 and TRBJ2-7, with 11 bases matching TRBD2. Germline V lookup: CDR1 SGHTA, CDR2 FQGNSA. Germline trimming cut 3 bases from V and 6 bases from J; bases unmatched to any gene: 7. CDR3 length: 15 residues.